This TCR beta chain originates from a study of cytomegalovirus exposure and HLA in healthy donors (dated by TCRdb to about 2017). Concerning the study at large: An earlier analysis of about 530 of the donors reported approximately 300 Gb of sequence data and around 120 million unique TCR beta sequences obtained from about 179 million T cells. Roughly 300 gigabases of sequencing data and approximately 93 million unique TCR sequences were included in an early release covering several hundred HLA-typed donors. All discovery cohort repertoires had been generated on a single sequencing platform. The study was designed to test whether signatures of past pathogen exposure could be identified by cataloging public T cell receptors. The study combined high-throughput TCR immunosequencing, statistical association of individual TCRs with disease status, and machine learning to predict cytomegalovirus infection status. An earlier analysis of nearly 600 of the donors applied high-throughput TCR beta sequencing to assess whether each TCR beta V gene segment acted as functional or pseudogenic. Using immunosequencing, the study profiled T cell repertoires from 500 to 800 subjects and related those repertoires to cytomegalovirus serostatus. Because of strong linkage in the cohort, 5 or 6 DR-DQ haplotypes were treated as single units for association and clustering. Rather than drawing on any new phenotypic data, the later analysis identified candidate immune exposures from TCR beta sequences and the way those sequences occurred across donors. Among the roughly 430 genotyped donors, approximately 81% belonged to the genetic ancestry cluster associated with self-reported Caucasian donors. Typing coverage varied by locus: 629-630 donors for A, B, C, DRB1 and DQB1; under 550 for DQA1; about 570 for DPA1; under 490 for DPB1. Among 300 to 500 genotyped donors of the cohort, an average of about 220,000 unique TCR beta nucleotide sequences was sequenced per donor, of which approximately 18% were non-productive. HLA typing included class I and class II loci at four-digit resolution. Besides the first cohort of around 700 subjects, a separate validation cohort made up of 90 to 150 different subjects was used. A later analysis re-examined previously published TCR beta repertoires from just over 650 donors and added high-resolution HLA genotyping to investigate patterns of TCR occurrence. Donor age, sex, ethnicity and CMV serostatus were compiled alongside the repertoire data. Genome-wide SNP genotypes for about 55% of the 666 donors were used in a later genetic analysis, which treated that subset as a discovery cohort. What the authors observed across the whole study: In vitro tests confirmed that a few of the cytomegalovirus-associated TCR beta chains recognize cytomegalovirus antigens. Linkage disequilibrium might explain the correlated functional status among segregating V segments, but an unknown experimental factor could not be ruled out. Because HLA typing was unavailable for some donors at each locus, only the typed subset was used in association tests. A later analysis reported that several top co-occurrence clusters appeared linked to parvovirus B19, influenza, CMV and Epstein-Barr virus. In an earlier analysis of about 600 of the donors, most TCR beta V segments appeared in productive rearrangements about 87% or about 30% of the time, broadly matching IMGT annotations. A further reported finding was that TCR beta sequences accurately predicted the HLA-A and HLA-B alleles for most subjects in the first cohort. In this cohort, only TCR beta chains were sequenced, and detectable features were limited by the absence of alpha or paired-chain data. A later analysis found that HLA-associated TCR beta chains were more clonally expanded and had lower generation probabilities than equally common non-associated chains. Because counts were too low, 15 to 20 rarely observed V segments, including chromosome 9 orphons, were excluded from the earlier analysis of a few hundred of the donors. The authors suggested that the approach could potentially be extended to other disease states and immunological phenotypes. In a later analysis, the rate of TCR association differed among HLA loci, with DRB1 alleles having the most associated TCRs and HLA-C alleles having the fewest. A later analysis associated 15,000 or so TCR beta sequences with specific HLA alleles at a false discovery rate of 0.05. Cytomegalovirus status was reported to be diagnosed by the classifier with high specificity and sensitivity in both the original and validation cohorts. Most TCR sequences were observed very rarely across donors, whereas some public TCRs were present in many individuals. In the study, some 160 TCR beta chains were listed as associated with cytomegalovirus. Some IMGT-functional V segments, including TRBV6-2 and TRBV6-3, could not be distinguished by the 87-base-pair reads and were therefore excluded. A later analysis found that most CMV-associated TCR beta chains appeared HLA-restricted, with HLA associations seemingly driven largely by CMV exposure. A group of highly shared sequence variants was considered likely to be a technical artifact of the sequencing pipeline. The only immune exposure information available for the cohort was CMV serostatus. The presence/absence analyses assumed that sequencing depth was roughly uniform across donors, and that assumption may not be true. Assigning TCR associations to individual alleles was difficult when HLA alleles, especially DR and DQ, strongly co-occurred. According to a later genetic analysis, donors in an Asian-associated ancestry cluster had fewer N-insertions in productive TCRs than the approximately 690-donor mean. An association between a missense DCLRE1C variant and V-gene and J-gene trimming of TCR beta chains was found in a later genetic analysis and replicated in an independent cohort.

The cohort was made up of several hundred healthy bone marrow donors. At the time of sampling, every cohort member was nominally healthy, though immune exposures that went unrecorded were likely present. The donor was CMV seronegative and was included in the group of a few hundred seronegative cohort members. A peripheral blood sample was collected from each donor, and TCR beta sequencing was performed on peripheral blood mononuclear cells. The Qiagen DNeasy Blood Extraction Kit was used to extract genomic DNA from the blood cell samples. This clone came up once. It lacks a known antigen. Base qualities are not at hand, and no much larger clone is one base apart. The library was prepared using the immunoSEQ multiplex PCR assay. For the multiplex PCR, a mixture combining 60 forward primers for TCR Vbeta segments and 13 reverse primers for TCR Jbeta segments was used. A multiplex PCR assay on genomic DNA amplified the CDR3 region of rearranged TCR beta genes. On the Illumina HiSeq System, the amplified TCR beta libraries were sequenced as 87-base-pair reads. Regarding the original processing steps: A later analysis counted some 74 million unique TCR beta chains across the 650 to 700 repertoires, and roughly 9.9 million of these chains were shared by at least two donors. A nearest-neighbor algorithm error-corrected the raw reads and collapsed the reads into unique sequences, merging closely related sequences to remove PCR and sequencing errors. Alignment of CDR3 sequences to IMGT reference sequences was used to assign V, D and J gene segments. For a sequence to be retained, a match of at least six nucleotides was required to both a V gene segment and a J gene segment. Rearrangements were called productive when the CDR3 lacked stop codons and stayed in frame with V and J; all others were non-productive. CDR3 was defined by IMGT convention, running from the second conserved V-encoded cysteine to the conserved J-encoded phenylalanine. In an earlier analysis of roughly 580 of the donors, sequences lacking an unambiguous match to a single V gene segment were excluded. An earlier analysis of 500 to 600 of the donors classified V segments as functional when productive rearrangements were above 56.7% and as segregating when the standard deviation between donors was above 5%. A statistical classification framework was developed to diagnose cytomegalovirus status using the catalog of TCR beta chain sequences. A later analysis assigned V and J genes by comparing TCR nucleotide sequences with IMGT/GENE-DB human TR gene sequences. Using the TCRdist pipeline, a later analysis assigned CDR3 sequences along with most-parsimonious VDJ recombination scenarios. A later analysis defined each TCR beta chain by its CDR3 amino acid sequence plus V-gene family, and excluded reads lacking a unique V-gene family. To address suspected cross-contamination and a sequencing artifact, a later analysis removed 592 highly shared, low-generation-probability nucleotide sequences. In a later analysis, a clonal expansion index was calculated for each public chain from normalized within-repertoire ranks of inferred template counts. Generation probabilities in a later analysis came from a VDJ recombination model fitted to out-of-frame rearrangements, and those results were checked against IGoR. A later analysis scored TCR-TCR, TCR-HLA and TCR-CMV co-occurrence with hypergeometric tests, applying a repertoire-size bias correction to TCR pairs. False discovery rates were estimated in a later analysis by permuting HLA or CMV assignments 20 times. In a later analysis, co-occurring TCRs were grouped using DBSCAN, and TCRdist sequence similarity was added for clustering within HLA-allele-positive subsets. For co-occurrence clustering, repertoires with fewer than 30,000 or more than 120,000 public chains were excluded, along with five repertoires with anomalous nucleotide sharing. TCRdb holds this immuneACCESS table with in-frame rearrangements only. Some clones are missing; in checked studies, unresolved V genes explain under half, and the rest has no known cause. V, J and clone size derive from that table, while D and trimming were established from the DNA sequence. Within this sample are 100,000 to 150,000 clones, with 70% to 85% of them counted one time only. The ten biggest clones cover 1.5% of the sample.

Trimming leaves V shorter by 9 bases and J shorter by 2 bases, with the junction holding 4 bases beyond the gene matches. The CDR3 goes from the cysteine to the phenylalanine over 14 residues. Only the CDR3 region is kept as DNA, spanning 42 bases read in frame from base 1. The germline V gene supplies CDR1 SGHTA and CDR2 FQGNSA. Sequencing was performed on PBMCs. The sequence is built from TRBV7-2 and TRBJ2-6; 7 junctional bases match TRBD1. The receptor's source is a female donor in good health and CMV-seronegative. The encoded CDR3 is CASRQGPGANVLTF. The DNA sequence is given as TGTGCCAGTAGACAGGGCCCTGGGGCCAACGTCCTGACTTTC.